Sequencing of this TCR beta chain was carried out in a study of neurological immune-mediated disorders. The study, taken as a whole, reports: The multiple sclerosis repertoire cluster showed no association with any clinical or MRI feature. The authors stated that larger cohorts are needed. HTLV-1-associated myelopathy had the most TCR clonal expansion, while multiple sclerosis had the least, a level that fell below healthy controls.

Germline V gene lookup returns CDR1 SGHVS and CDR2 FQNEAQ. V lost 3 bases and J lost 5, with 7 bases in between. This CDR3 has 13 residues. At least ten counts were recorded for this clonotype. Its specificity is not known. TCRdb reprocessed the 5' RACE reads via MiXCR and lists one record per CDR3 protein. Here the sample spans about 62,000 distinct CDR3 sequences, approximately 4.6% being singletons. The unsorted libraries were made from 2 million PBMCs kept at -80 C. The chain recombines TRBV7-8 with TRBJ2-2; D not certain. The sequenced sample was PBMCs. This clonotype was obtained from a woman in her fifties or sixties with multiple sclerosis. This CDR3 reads CASSFSRTGELFF. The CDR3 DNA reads TGTGCCAGCAGCTTCAGCAGGACCGGGGAGCTGTTTTTT.